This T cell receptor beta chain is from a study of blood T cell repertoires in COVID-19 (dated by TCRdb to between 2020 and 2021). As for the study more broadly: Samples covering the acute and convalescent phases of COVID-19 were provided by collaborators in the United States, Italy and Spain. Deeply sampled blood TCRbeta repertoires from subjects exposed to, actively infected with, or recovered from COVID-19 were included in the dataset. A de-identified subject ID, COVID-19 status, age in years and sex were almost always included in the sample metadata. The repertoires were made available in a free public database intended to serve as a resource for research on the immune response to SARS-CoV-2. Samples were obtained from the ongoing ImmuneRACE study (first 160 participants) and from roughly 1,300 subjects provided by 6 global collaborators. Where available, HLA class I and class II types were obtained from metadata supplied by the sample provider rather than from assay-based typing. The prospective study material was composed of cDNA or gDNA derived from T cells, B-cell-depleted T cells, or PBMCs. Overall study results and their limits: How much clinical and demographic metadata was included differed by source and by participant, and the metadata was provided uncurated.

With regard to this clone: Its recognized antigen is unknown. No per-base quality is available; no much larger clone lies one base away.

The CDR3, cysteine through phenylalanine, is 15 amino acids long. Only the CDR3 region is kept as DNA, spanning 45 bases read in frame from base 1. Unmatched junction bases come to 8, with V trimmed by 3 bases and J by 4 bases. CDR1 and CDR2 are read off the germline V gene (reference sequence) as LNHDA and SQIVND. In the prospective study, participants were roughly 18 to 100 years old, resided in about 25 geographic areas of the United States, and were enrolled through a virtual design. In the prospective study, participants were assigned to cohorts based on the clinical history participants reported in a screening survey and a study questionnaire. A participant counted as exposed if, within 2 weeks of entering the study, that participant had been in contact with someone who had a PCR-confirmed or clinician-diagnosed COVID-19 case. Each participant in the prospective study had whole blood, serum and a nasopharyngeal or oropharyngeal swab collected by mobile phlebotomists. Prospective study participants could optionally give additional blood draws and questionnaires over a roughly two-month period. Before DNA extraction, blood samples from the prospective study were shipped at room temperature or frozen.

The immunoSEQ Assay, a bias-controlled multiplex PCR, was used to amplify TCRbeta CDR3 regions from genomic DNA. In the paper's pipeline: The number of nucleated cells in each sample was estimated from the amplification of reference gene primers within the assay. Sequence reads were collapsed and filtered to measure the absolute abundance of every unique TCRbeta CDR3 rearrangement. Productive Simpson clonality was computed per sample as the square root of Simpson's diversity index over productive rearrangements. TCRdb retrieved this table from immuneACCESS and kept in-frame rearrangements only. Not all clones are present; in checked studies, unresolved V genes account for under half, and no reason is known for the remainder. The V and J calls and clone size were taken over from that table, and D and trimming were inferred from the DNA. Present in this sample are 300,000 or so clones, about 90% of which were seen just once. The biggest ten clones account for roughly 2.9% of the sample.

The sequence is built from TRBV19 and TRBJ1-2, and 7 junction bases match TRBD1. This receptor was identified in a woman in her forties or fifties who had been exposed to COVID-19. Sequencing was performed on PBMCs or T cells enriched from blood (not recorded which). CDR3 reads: CASSIAGGSGYGYTF. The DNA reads TGTGCCAGTAGTATCGCAGGGGGATCGGGCTATGGCTACACCTTC. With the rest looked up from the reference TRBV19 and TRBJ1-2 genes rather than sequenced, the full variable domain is DGGITQSPKYLFRKEGQNVTLSCEQNLNHDAMYWYRQDPGQGLRLIYYSQIVNDFQKGDIAEGYSVSREKKESFPLTVTSAQKNPTAFYLCASSIAGGSGYGYTFGSGTRLTVV.